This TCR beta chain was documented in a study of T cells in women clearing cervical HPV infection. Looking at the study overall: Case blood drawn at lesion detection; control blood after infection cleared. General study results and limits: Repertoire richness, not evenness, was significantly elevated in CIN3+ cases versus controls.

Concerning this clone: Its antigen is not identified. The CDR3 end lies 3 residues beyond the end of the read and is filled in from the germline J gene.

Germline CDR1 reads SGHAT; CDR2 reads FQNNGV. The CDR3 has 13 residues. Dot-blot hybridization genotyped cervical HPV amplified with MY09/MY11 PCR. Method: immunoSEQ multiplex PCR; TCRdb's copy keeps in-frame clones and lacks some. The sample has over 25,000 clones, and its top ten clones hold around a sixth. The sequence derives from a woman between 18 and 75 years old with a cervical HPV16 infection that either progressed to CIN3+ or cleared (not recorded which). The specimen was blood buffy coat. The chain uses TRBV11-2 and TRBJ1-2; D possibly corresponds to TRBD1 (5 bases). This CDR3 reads CASSLVSAGTYTF. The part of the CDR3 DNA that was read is TGTGCCAGCAGCTTAGTCTCAGCGGGGACC.